A single sample is the source of the 17 T cell receptor beta chains below, sequenced in a study of blood T cell repertoires in COVID-19. TCRdb keeps only in-frame clones here, not all; method: immunoSEQ multiplex PCR. The data show 160,000 or so clones, more than 80% seen once. What was sequenced was peripheral blood. The receptors shown here come from a middle-aged woman with acute or convalescent COVID-19.

The chain combines TRBV7-9 with TRBJ2-1; 9 bases fit TRBD1. Germline V CDR1 and CDR2: SEHNR, FQNEAQ (reference sequence). The CDR3 runs 13 residues. V was clipped by 7 bases and J by 9 bases; unmatched bases: 7. The CDR3 loop is CASNKDRGGEQFF. CDR3 in DNA: TGTGCCAGCAACAAGGACAGGGGTGGTGAGCAGTTCTTC.

The chain carries TRBV7-9 and TRBJ2-7; 10 positions match TRBD1. Germline CDR1 and CDR2: SEHNR and FQNEAQ (reference sequence). CDR3 length: 16 residues. With V trimmed by 1 base and J by 3 bases, 6 bases remained unmatched. The CDR3, as DNA: TGTGCCAGCAGCTTAGTAGGGACAGGGGTCTTCTACGAGCAGTACTTC. Residues: CASSLVGTGVFYEQYF. Full variable domain (remainder filled in from reference TRBV7-9 and TRBJ2-7): DTGVSQNPRHKITKRGQNVTFRCDPISEHNRLYWYRQTLGQGPEFLTYFQNEAQLEKSRLLSDRFSAERPKGSFSTLEIQRTEQGDSAMYLCASSLVGTGVFYEQYFGPGTRLTVT.

This rearrangement joins TRBV7-9 to TRBJ1-1, with TRBD1 matching 8 bases. The CDR3 is made up of 15 amino acids. The germline gives CDR1 SEHNR, CDR2 FQNEAQ (reference sequence). Germline trimming cut 6 bases from V and 6 bases from J; bases unmatched to any gene: 12. The chain's CDR3 is CASSPITGGRPEAFF. The CDR3, as DNA: TGTGCCAGCAGTCCAATCACAGGGGGGCGGCCTGAAGCTTTCTTT.

This clone was counted between two and nine times. The rearrangement joins TRBV29-1 to TRBJ2-2; possibly TRBD2 for D (6 bases). The CDR3 totals 13 residues. The germline gives CDR1 SQVTM, CDR2 ANQGSEA. Trimming cost V 5 bases and J 4 bases, with 11 bases left between them. The CDR3 is CSVISGSTGELFF. CDR3 sequence (DNA): TGCAGCGTTATTAGCGGTAGCACCGGGGAGCTGTTTTTT.

This chain uses TRBV3-1 (or the pseudogene TRBV3-2) with TRBJ2-3; possible D gene TRBD2, 5 bases. This CDR3 region has 16 residues. Germline CDR1 is LGHDT and CDR2 is YNNKEL (reference sequence). Trimming removed 2 bases from V and 0 bases from J, with 12 bases in between. CDR3 sequence (DNA): TGTGCCAGCAGCCAAATTAGAGGACTCAGCACAGATACGCAGTATTTT. It codes for CASSQIRGLSTDTQYF.

J is TRBJ2-1 and V is TRBV9; TRBD1 matches 10 bases. The CDR3 runs 16 residues. J gave up 3 bases and V 0 bases, and 3 bases lay outside the gene matches. Germline CDR1 reads SGDLS; CDR2 reads YYNGEE. Here the CDR3 DNA reads TGTGCCAGCAGCGTAGAGGGACAGGGGTTCTACAATGAGCAGTTCTTC. Protein: CASSVEGQGFYNEQFF.

The chain carries TRBV2 and TRBJ2-7; no clear D. Trimming removed 0 bases at V and 9 bases at J, with 12 bases between. Germline V gives CDR1 SNHLY, CDR2 FYNNEI. The CDR3 runs to 13 residues. The CDR3 DNA follows: TGTGCCAGCAGTGAAGCGGTGCGGTCACGGCAGTACTTC. This codes for CASSEAVRSRQYF.

The chain combines TRBV10-3 with TRBJ2-2; 7 bases map to TRBD2. CDR1 and CDR2 (germline): ENHRY, SYGVKD. Trimming took 7 bases from V and 0 from J; bases not matched to a gene: 14. This CDR3 is built from 18 residues. The CDR3 DNA follows: TGTGCCATCAAAGGGAGCGGGATTGGAAGACCGAACACCGGGGAGCTGTTTTTT. Protein: CAIKGSGIGRPNTGELFF.

The genes are TRBV7-2 and TRBJ1-4; D unresolved. This CDR3 comprises 14 residues. Germline loops: CDR1 SGHTA, CDR2 FQGNSA. Trimming took off 7 bases at V and 0 bases at J, with 9 bases between the two ends. CDR3 sequence (DNA): TGTGCCAGCACCCTTGTAACAACTAATGAAAAACTGTTTTTT. This translates into CASTLVTTNEKLFF.

The chain carries TRBV7-6 and TRBJ2-5; D is undetermined. Trimming pared 5 bases from V and 4 bases from J, leaving 11 bases between. Germline loops: CDR1 SGHVS, CDR2 FNYEAQ. This CDR3 is built from 13 residues. CDR3 coding DNA: TGTGCCAGCAGCCCTAATCTGCCAGAGACCCAGTACTTC. Encoded protein: CASSPNLPETQYF.

This rearrangement joins TRBV5-5 to TRBJ2-2; 7 nucleotides align to TRBD2. This CDR3 is 17 amino acids long. Germline CDR1 reads SGHKS; CDR2 reads YYEKEE (reference sequence). V lost 0 bases to trimming and J lost 5 bases; unmatched junction nucleotides: 10. The CDR3: CASSLDSAGVYTGELFF. The CDR3 bases are TGTGCCAGCAGCTTGGATTCGGCGGGAGTTTATACCGGGGAGCTGTTTTTT.

The chain employs TRBV5-1 and TRBJ1-1; no clear D gene. CDR1 is SGHRS, CDR2 YFSETQ, per germline. Trimming shortened V by 1 base and J by 3 bases, and 10 bases separated the two germline ends. This CDR3 spans 14 amino acids. The CDR3 is CASSLTGWDTEAFF. The DNA of the CDR3 is TGCGCCAGCAGCTTGACGGGGTGGGACACTGAAGCTTTCTTT. Complete variable domain (other parts from reference TRBV5-1 and TRBJ1-1): KAGVTQTPRYLIKTRGQQVTLSCSPISGHRSVSWYQQTPGQGLQFLFEYFSETQRNKGNFPGRFSGRQFSNSRSEMNVSTLELGDSALYLCASSLTGWDTEAFFGQGTRLTVV.

The chain joins TRBV7-3 to TRBJ2-2, with 11 nucleotides matching TRBD2. The trim removed 6 bases at V and 6 bases at J, leaving 9 bases unmatched. The length of the CDR3 is 16 residues. Germline assignment: CDR1 SGHTA and CDR2 FQGTGA. In nucleotides, the CDR3 is TGTGCCAGCAGGTTGACTAGCGGGAATGTGGCCGGGGAGCTGTTTTTT. This sequence encodes CASRLTSGNVAGELFF.

CDR3 coding DNA: TGCGCCAGCAGTCGTGGCGGGGGCGGGGGCTACAATGAGCAGTTCTTC. Amino acid sequence: CASSRGGGGGYNEQFF. V is TRBV10-1 and J is TRBJ2-1; D might be TRBD2 (7 bases). CDR3 length: 16 residues. From germline, CDR1 is WNHNN and CDR2 SYGVQD (reference sequence). Trimming pared 5 bases from V and 3 bases from J, leaving 17 bases between.

As DNA, the CDR3 is TGTGCCAGCAGCCCTGCCCCTACGCACGCTTTCTTT. This translates into CASSPAPTHAFF. V gene TRBV7-2 combines with J gene TRBJ1-1; D is unclear. Trimming cost V 5 bases and J 11 bases, with 15 bases left between them. CDR1 is SGHTA, CDR2 FQGNSA, per germline. This CDR3 spans 12 amino acids.

Here the CDR3 DNA reads TGTGCCAGCAGTTTATTGGCTAGCGGGAGAACAGATACGCAGTATTTT. This codes for CASSLLASGRTDTQYF. V is TRBV27 and J is TRBJ2-3; 10 bases fit TRBD2. The CDR3 runs to 16 residues. V shed 1 base, J shed 3 bases, and the junction held 4 bases outside the gene matches. Germline loops: CDR1 MNHEY, CDR2 SMNVEV (reference sequence).

The chain recombines TRBV20-1 with TRBJ1-2; D is perhaps TRBD1 (6 bases). Germline CDR1 is DFQATT and CDR2 is SNEGSKA (reference sequence). The V end lost 3 bases, the J end lost 8 bases, and 13 bases lay between the germline ends. This CDR3 has 12 residues. CDR3 bases: TGCAGTGCTAGTGCGGCAGGGGAGGGCTACACCTTC. Translating it yields CSASAAGEGYTF.